Each of the 27 T cell receptor beta chains below was sequenced from the same sample in a study of blood T cell repertoires in COVID-19. This table comes from immunoSEQ multiplex PCR, and its TCRdb copy is limited to in-frame clones, with some not included. The sample yields about 59,000 clones, around nine tenths seen once. The sequencing input was peripheral blood. These receptors all stem from a man older than 75 with acute or convalescent COVID-19.

The chain combines TRBV6-1 with TRBJ1-1, with TRBD1 matching 7 bases. V gave up 6 bases and J gave up 0 bases; unmatched junction bases: 13. In germline, CDR1 is MNHNS, CDR2 SASEGT. The CDR3 covers 17 residues. CDR3 DNA: TGTGCCAGCAGCGAATCTCCCGGGACAGATATGAACACTGAAGCTTTCTTT. It specifies CASSESPGTDMNTEAFF.

The gene calls are TRBV5-5 and TRBJ2-1; 14 bases line up with TRBD2. CDR1 and CDR2 (germline): SGHKS, YYEKEE (reference sequence). V was clipped by 2 bases and J by 8 bases; unmatched bases: 9. This CDR3 comprises 17 residues. The CDR3 nucleotides read TGTGCCAGCAGCTTAGGACTAGCGGGGGGTAGTCTGGATGAGCAGTTCTTC. Translation: CASSLGLAGGSLDEQFF.

The CDR3 region has the DNA TGTGCCAGCAGCCAAGACCATCCGAGCAATTCACCCCTCCACTTT. It specifies CASSQDHPSNSPLHF. V gene TRBV14 combines with J gene TRBJ1-6; D is ambiguous. The CDR3 consists of 15 residues. Germline values: CDR1 SGHDN, CDR2 FVKESK. V was cut by 0 bases and J by 7 bases, with 10 bases left in between.

The V call is TRBV28, the J call TRBJ1-1; D unclear. CDR1 and CDR2 from the germline V gene are MDHEN and SYDVKM. CDR3 length equals 14 residues. Trimming removed 10 bases from V and 6 bases from J, with 21 bases in between. CDR3 protein: CATQMEGRLPEAFF. The CDR3, as DNA: TGTGCCACCCAAATGGAGGGCCGGCTACCTGAAGCTTTCTTT.

The chain carries TRBV4-1 and TRBJ2-3; D possibly corresponds to TRBD2 (5 bases). The CDR3 runs 14 residues. V lost 1 base and J 4 bases, leaving 9 bases between the germline ends. Per germline, CDR1 MGHRA and CDR2 YSYEKL. The CDR3 reads CASSQGAGPDTQYF. The CDR3 DNA reads TGCGCCAGCAGCCAAGGGGCGGGCCCAGATACGCAGTATTTT.

The rearrangement joins TRBV5-4 to TRBJ1-2; D is unresolved. The germline V gene has CDR1 SGHNT and CDR2 YYREEE (reference sequence). This CDR3 is built from 14 residues. Trimming cost V 0 bases and J 2 bases, with 8 bases left between them. Here the CDR3 reads CASSLAGVNYGYTF. The DNA of the CDR3 is TGTGCCAGCAGCTTGGCCGGGGTAAACTATGGCTACACCTTC.

The chain uses TRBV25-1 and TRBJ2-3; 8 bases agree with TRBD2. Per the germline V gene, CDR1 is MGHDK and CDR2 is SYGVNS. The junction had 14 bases not matched to a gene; V was cut back by 6 bases and J by 0 bases. CDR3 length: 18 residues. CDR3 sequence: CASSKHPGLGKSTDTQYF. CDR3 nucleotide sequence: TGTGCCAGCAGCAAACACCCGGGACTAGGAAAAAGCACAGATACGCAGTATTTT.

This chain links TRBV19 with TRBJ2-5; 9 bases align to TRBD1. Germline assignment: CDR1 LNHDA and CDR2 SQIVND (reference sequence). The CDR3 extends over 16 amino acids. Losses at the gene ends were 7 bases for V and 5 bases for J; bases not matched to a gene: 14. The CDR3 here is CASTPQGQGTGETQYF. The CDR3, as DNA: TGTGCCAGTACCCCTCAGGGACAGGGAACCGGGGAGACCCAGTACTTC.

The DNA of the CDR3 is TGTGCCAGTAGTGGACAGGGGAATTCACCCCTCCACTTT. This gives the protein CASSGQGNSPLHF. The genes are TRBV19 and TRBJ1-6; the match to TRBD1 covers 9 bases. Trimming removed 5 bases from V and 7 bases from J; junction bases left unmatched: 0. Germline CDR1 LNHDA, CDR2 SQIVND (reference sequence). The CDR3 loop spans 13 amino acids. The whole variable domain, filled in from reference TRBV19 and TRBJ1-6, reads DGGITQSPKYLFRKEGQNVTLSCEQNLNHDAMYWYRQDPGQGLRLIYYSQIVNDFQKGDIAEGYSVSREKKESFPLTVTSAQKNPTAFYLCASSGQGNSPLHFGNGTRLTVT.

The count of this clone is one. V usage is TRBV19 and J usage is TRBJ2-5; 10 nucleotides align to TRBD1. Germline assignment: CDR1 LNHDA and CDR2 SQIVND (reference sequence). There are 15 residues in the CDR3. V gave up 1 base and J gave up 4 bases; unmatched junction bases: 3. The CDR3 loop reads CASSIGTGGGETQYF. The CDR3, as DNA: TGTGCCAGTAGTATAGGGACAGGGGGAGGAGAGACCCAGTACTTC.

V usage is TRBV5-1 and J usage is TRBJ2-5, with a weak D call TRBD1 (6 bases). The CDR3 spans 15 residues. Trimming removed 7 bases at V and 0 bases at J, with 16 bases between. Germline V CDR1 and CDR2: SGHRS, YFSETQ. CDR3 region: CASRMVGHYQETQYF. The CDR3 DNA reads TGCGCCAGCCGAATGGTGGGACACTACCAAGAGACCCAGTACTTC.

The chain uses TRBV7-9 and TRBJ2-3; 10 nucleotides line up with TRBD1. CDR3 length equals 16 residues. Germline V CDR1 and CDR2: SEHNR, FQNEAQ (reference sequence). The junction had 8 bases not matched to a gene; V was cut back by 2 bases and J by 6 bases. The CDR3 DNA is TGTGCCAGCAGCTTATTGACAGGGGGCGCTCGGGATACGCAGTATTTT. Translation: CASSLLTGGARDTQYF.

The chain couples TRBV19 to TRBJ2-7, with D hard to call. The CDR3 runs to 14 residues. Germline V lookup: CDR1 LNHDA, CDR2 SQIVND (reference sequence). V was cut by 4 bases and J by 2 bases, with 12 bases left in between. The CDR3 region is CASSNTVQTYEQYF. The CDR3 DNA reads TGTGCCAGTAGTAACACAGTGCAAACCTACGAGCAGTACTTC.

This sequence joins TRBV5-1 and TRBJ2-1; 8 nucleotides align to TRBD1. V lost 0 bases, J lost 3 bases, and 2 bases stayed unmatched. The length of the CDR3 is 15 residues. Per germline, CDR1 SGHRS and CDR2 YFSETQ. The CDR3 loop reads CASSLVGQGYNEQFF. The CDR3 DNA reads as TGCGCCAGCAGCTTGGTAGGACAGGGCTACAATGAGCAGTTCTTC.

The chain is built from TRBV2 and TRBJ1-6; D gene ambiguous. V was shortened by 7 bases and J by 8 bases, with 24 bases between the two germline ends. This CDR3 comprises 17 residues. The germline V gene encodes CDR1 SNHLY and CDR2 FYNNEI. CDR3 coding DNA: TGTGCCAGCATCCCCCTGCAGGATCCGCTTAACTATTCACCCCTCCACTTT. Translation: CASIPLQDPLNYSPLHF.

This chain joins TRBV29-1 and TRBJ1-3; the D is unclear. The CDR3 consists of 12 residues. V dropped 4 bases and J dropped 0 bases, with 4 bases sitting between them. Germline V CDR1 and CDR2: SQVTM, ANQGSEA. The CDR3 protein is CSVGDSGNTIYF. CDR3 bases: TGCAGCGTTGGCGACTCTGGAAACACCATATATTTT.

This sequence joins TRBV9 and TRBJ1-6; TRBD1 matches at 11 bases. CDR3 length equals 15 residues. The V and J ends lost 2 bases and 8 bases, in that order; junction bases with no gene match: 3. Germline values: CDR1 SGDLS, CDR2 YYNGEE. This CDR3 is CASSVGTGGHSPLHF. As DNA, the CDR3 is TGTGCCAGCAGCGTCGGGACAGGGGGTCATTCACCCCTCCACTTT.

This chain connects TRBV14 to TRBJ2-2; TRBD1 matches at 9 bases. CDR3 length: 16 residues. Germline assignment: CDR1 SGHDN and CDR2 FVKESK. J was trimmed by 1 base and V by 1 base; bases with no gene match: 1. The CDR3: CASSQVGQGNTGELFF. The CDR3 DNA reads TGTGCCAGCAGCCAAGTGGGACAGGGGAACACCGGGGAGCTGTTTTTT.

The J gene is TRBJ2-3, the V gene TRBV6-2 or TRBV6-3; a weak D match, TRBD2 (7 bases). Germline V gene data show CDR1 as MNHEY and CDR2 as SVGEGT. The V end was cut by 2 bases, the J end by 5 bases, with 17 bases between. The CDR3 runs to 16 residues. In DNA form, the CDR3 reads TGTGCCAGCAGTTACCCCGAAGGGGGGAGGGGAGATACGCAGTATTTT. Its protein is CASSYPEGGRGDTQYF.

J is TRBJ2-3 and V is TRBV3-1 (or the pseudogene TRBV3-2); 7 bases agree with TRBD2. CDR1 is LGHDT and CDR2 is YNNKEL in the germline V gene (reference sequence). V gave up 5 bases and J gave up 7 bases; unmatched junction bases: 3. The CDR3 is 12 amino acids. The CDR3: CASSETSNTQYF. CDR3 sequence (DNA): TGTGCCAGCAGCGAGACTAGCAATACGCAGTATTTT.

The chain couples TRBV9 to TRBJ1-6; D may be TRBD1 (6 bases). The germline V gene has CDR1 SGDLS and CDR2 YYNGEE. The ends were cut back, 2 bases at V and 10 bases at J, with 19 bases in the middle. The CDR3 contains 16 residues. CDR3 sequence (DNA): TGTGCCAGCAGCGTTGGAGGGAGAGGGGGGGAATCACCCCTCCACTTT. This gives the protein CASSVGGRGGESPLHF.

This clone has a single count. The rearrangement uses TRBV19 and TRBJ1-2; 10 bases match TRBD1. The V gene's germline CDR1 is LNHDA and CDR2 SQIVND (reference sequence). This CDR3 has 15 residues. Germline trimming cut 4 bases from V and 4 bases from J; bases unmatched to any gene: 6. As DNA, the CDR3 is TGTGCCAGTAGTAACTTCCGGGACAGGGGCTATGGCTACACCTTC. Residues: CASSNFRDRGYGYTF.

This clone was recorded once. The V call is TRBV5-1, the J call TRBJ2-3; 12 bases line up with TRBD2. V shed 3 bases, J shed 1 base, and the junction held 3 bases outside the gene matches. CDR3 size: 16 residues. Germline CDR1 SGHRS, CDR2 YFSETQ. The CDR3 DNA reads as TGCGCCAGCAGCTCGGGACTAGCGGGTGGCACAGATACGCAGTATTTT. Encoded protein: CASSSGLAGGTDTQYF.

CDR3: CAWRQGNSPLHF. The DNA of the CDR3 is TGTGCCTGGAGGCAGGGGAATTCACCCCTCCACTTT. This sequence joins TRBV30 and TRBJ1-6; maybe TRBD1 (6 bases). V lost 3 bases and J lost 7, with 7 bases in between. The CDR3 totals 12 residues. From germline, CDR1 is GTSNPN and CDR2 SVGIG (reference sequence).

The chain uses TRBV19 and TRBJ2-7; 9 nucleotides agree with TRBD2. Germline V gives CDR1 LNHDA, CDR2 SQIVND (reference sequence). The length of the CDR3 is 18 residues. The V gene end was trimmed by 6 bases and the J gene end by 0 bases; junction bases not matched to a gene: 15. The CDR3 loop reads CASRQTGSGLASSYEQYF. The CDR3, as DNA: TGTGCCAGTAGACAAACAGGGTCCGGACTAGCGAGCTCCTACGAGCAGTACTTC. Variable domain in full (rest from reference TRBV19 and TRBJ2-7): DGGITQSPKYLFRKEGQNVTLSCEQNLNHDAMYWYRQDPGQGLRLIYYSQIVNDFQKGDIAEGYSVSREKKESFPLTVTSAQKNPTAFYLCASRQTGSGLASSYEQYFGPGTRLTVT.

This rearrangement joins TRBV7-9 to TRBJ2-5; 8 bases line up with TRBD1. Germline trimming cut 5 bases from V and 2 bases from J; bases unmatched to any gene: 7. Germline loops: CDR1 SEHNR, CDR2 FQNEAQ (reference sequence). CDR3 size: 15 residues. CDR3: CASSPAGTGQETQYF. CDR3 DNA sequence: TGTGCCAGCAGCCCTGCCGGGACAGGACAAGAGACCCAGTACTTC.

This chain uses TRBV3-1 (or the pseudogene TRBV3-2) with TRBJ2-5, with TRBD1 as a possible D gene (8 bases). V lost 5 bases, J lost 5 bases, and 21 bases lay in between. The CDR3 is 16 amino acids. Germline V gives CDR1 LGHDT, CDR2 YNNKEL (reference sequence). The CDR3 region has the DNA TGTGCCAGCAGCTTGCGGACAGGGAGGGTAGTGGAGACCCAGTACTTC. It is translated as CASSLRTGRVVETQYF.